These 13 T cell receptor beta chains were all obtained from the same sample, sequenced in a study of early T cells in non-severe SARS-CoV-2 infection. One entry per CDR3 protein results from TCRdb running MiXCR on the 5' RACE reads. The sample carries 34,000 or so distinct CDR3 sequences, about 10% recorded once. Sequenced material: whole blood. The receptors derive from an adult who was a healthcare worker with PCR-confirmed SARS-CoV-2 infection or an uninfected control (not recorded which).

The chain uses TRBV3-1 and TRBJ2-1, with 7 bases aligning to TRBD2. Germline values: CDR1 LGHDT, CDR2 YNNKEL (reference sequence). After removal of 0 bases from V and 9 bases from J, the junction contained 5 bases not matched to a gene. The CDR3 totals 14 residues. The CDR3 sequence is CASSQDSGGGEQFF. As DNA, the CDR3 is TGTGCCAGCAGCCAAGATTCGGGGGGTGGTGAGCAGTTCTTC.

This clonotype was counted at least ten times. This sequence joins TRBV7-2 and TRBJ1-2; the D gene is possibly TRBD1 (5 bases). V lost 1 base and J lost 5, with 14 bases in between. In germline, CDR1 is SGHTA, CDR2 FQGNSA. The CDR3 runs 15 residues. DNA of the CDR3: TGTGCCAGCAGCTTAGATGGCGGGACGGAGTATGGCTACACCTTC. This translates into CASSLDGGTEYGYTF.

There are many counts of this clonotype. The chain couples TRBV6-4 to TRBJ2-2; possibly TRBD2 for D (6 bases). The germline CDR1 and CDR2 sequences are MRHNA and SNTAGT. V lost 8 bases, J lost 7 bases, and 8 bases lay in between. The CDR3 runs 11 residues. The CDR3 DNA reads TGTGCCAGCGGGAGGATCGGGGAGCTGTTTTTT. Protein sequence: CASGRIGELFF.

This clonotype was seen many times. V is TRBV7-2 and J is TRBJ1-5; D might be TRBD1 (5 bases). CDR1 and CDR2 (germline): SGHTA, FQGNSA. CDR3 length: 14 residues. V was shortened by 5 bases and J by 2 bases, with 10 bases between the two germline ends. The chain's CDR3 is CASSQKGGNQPQHF. CDR3 nucleotide sequence: TGTGCCAGCAGCCAGAAAGGGGGCAATCAGCCCCAGCATTTT.

This clonotype occurred many times. This chain uses TRBV5-5 with TRBJ2-7; TRBD1 matches at 9 bases. Germline-derived CDR1 and CDR2 are SGHKS and YYEKEE (reference sequence). CDR3 length: 14 residues. With 3 bases clipped from V and 3 bases from J, the junction kept 4 bases outside the gene matches. The CDR3 sequence is CASSWGQGNYEQYF. The CDR3, as DNA: TGTGCCAGCAGCTGGGGACAGGGAAACTACGAGCAGTACTTC.

V is TRBV29-1 and J is TRBJ2-3; D possibly corresponds to TRBD2 (5 bases). V lost 7 bases and J 0 bases, leaving 8 bases between the germline ends. The CDR3 covers 12 residues. CDR1 and CDR2 from the germline V gene are SQVTM and ANQGSEA. The CDR3 nucleotides are TGCAGCGCTAGGGAGAGCACAGATACGCAGTATTTT. This gives the protein CSARESTDTQYF.

This clonotype has just a few counts. V usage is TRBV7-9 and J usage is TRBJ2-3; TRBD2 aligns across 8 bases. CDR1 is SEHNR, CDR2 FQNEAQ, per germline (reference sequence). The CDR3 contains 19 residues. V trimming: 8 bases; J trimming: 0 bases; junction bases outside the gene matches: 19. CDR3 coding DNA: TGTGCCAGCGACACTCCAACGGGGGGGAAAAGATCAAGCACAGATACGCAGTATTTT. Amino acid sequence: CASDTPTGGKRSSTDTQYF.

There are a few counts of this clonotype. The chain carries TRBV14 and TRBJ2-5, with unresolved D. Trimming pared 1 base from V and 0 bases from J, leaving 6 bases between. Germline-derived CDR1 and CDR2 are SGHDN and FVKESK. The CDR3 is 14 residues long. Here the CDR3 reads CASSQVSYQETQYF. As DNA, the CDR3 is TGTGCCAGCAGCCAAGTTTCGTACCAAGAGACCCAGTACTTC. The variable domain in full, completed from reference TRBV14 and TRBJ2-5, reads EAGVTQFPSHSVIEKGQTVTLRCDPISGHDNLYWYRRVMGKEIKFLLHFVKESKQDESGMPNNRFLAERTGGTYSTLKVQPAELEDSGVYFCASSQVSYQETQYFGPGTRLLVL.

The table lists this clonotype with many counts. The chain links TRBV2 to TRBJ2-5; TRBD1 matches 8 bases. The trim removed 6 bases at V and 2 bases at J, leaving 8 bases unmatched. The CDR3 extends over 15 amino acids. Germline CDR1 reads SNHLY; CDR2 reads FYNNEI. The CDR3 DNA reads TGTGCCAGCAGGGTGGACAGGGATTTACAAGAGACCCAGTACTTC. Its translation: CASRVDRDLQETQYF.

V gene TRBV7-3 combines with J gene TRBJ1-2; no clear D gene. V was pared by 5 bases and J by 2 bases, with 12 bases between. The CDR3 contains 14 residues. Germline lookup yields CDR1 SGHTA and CDR2 FQGTGA. The CDR3 is CASSPDGSNYGYTF. CDR3 sequence (DNA): TGTGCCAGCAGCCCGGACGGCTCCAACTATGGCTACACCTTC. The full variable domain, its missing parts supplied by reference TRBV7-3 and TRBJ1-2, is GAGVSQTPSNKVTEKGKYVELRCDPISGHTALYWYRQSLGQGPEFLIYFQGTGAADDSGLPNDRFFAVRPEGSVSTLKIQRTERGDSAVYLCASSPDGSNYGYTFGSGTRLTVV.

This chain uses TRBV7-2 with TRBJ1-5; D gene ambiguous. The V gene's germline CDR1 is SGHTA and CDR2 FQGNSA. V gave up 5 bases and J gave up 3 bases, with 5 bases separating them. The CDR3 has 12 residues. This CDR3 reads CASSRYNQPQHF. In nucleotides, the CDR3 is TGTGCCAGCAGCCGGTACAATCAGCCCCAGCATTTT.

The chain links TRBV6-5 to TRBJ2-7; D remains ambiguous. Trimming took off 9 bases at V and 7 bases at J, with 10 bases between the two ends. The CDR3 is 10 residues long. The V gene's germline CDR1 is MNHEY and CDR2 SVGAGI. CDR3 coding DNA: TGTGCCAGTCCCCCTTTAGAGCAGTACTTC. Its translation: CASPPLEQYF.

This clonotype was picked up a small number of times. The gene calls are TRBV6-5 and TRBJ1-1, with a tentative D call TRBD1 (5 bases). The CDR3 is 12 amino acids. The V and J ends lost 6 bases and 6 bases respectively, with 11 bases between them. Per the germline V gene, CDR1 is MNHEY and CDR2 is SVGAGI. CDR3 in DNA: TGTGCCAGCAGACCTCGAGGGGCTGAAGCTTTCTTT. Its protein product is CASRPRGAEAFF.